The TCR beta chain under discussion was sequenced for a study of low-dose radiotherapy and immunotherapy resistance in tumors. Study in general: One day before radiation and immunotherapy, intravenous cyclophosphamide 200 mg/m2 was administered, with this repeated every two weeks.

Covering alpha and beta chains, TRAV- and TRBV-specific primers were used for the first-strand cDNA. Over approximately 20 PCR cycles, TCRs were amplified from a constant-region primer and V-primer adapter. Each CDR3 protein gets one entry after TCRdb re-called the reads with MiXCR. Among 40,000 or so distinct CDR3 sequences listed, 25% to 40% were seen once. In germline, CDR1 is SGHRS, CDR2 YFSETQ. V lost 5 bases to trimming and J lost 2 bases, with 7 bases between them. The CDR3 loop spans 12 amino acids. The time point: before trial treatment. Each donor was administered nivolumab, ipilimumab, aspirin, low-dose cyclophosphamide and low-dose radiotherapy. Patients eligible had advanced solid tumors without tumor-infiltrating lymphocytes.

The V and J genes are TRBV5-1 and TRBJ2-5; D is unresolved. The sequence was collected from a male donor with gallbladder cancer. The material sequenced was PBMCs, taken before treatment. The CDR3 here is CASSPRQETQYF. Here the CDR3 DNA reads TGCGCCAGCAGTCCCAGACAAGAGACCCAGTACTTC. Based on the CDR3 plus reference TRBV5-1 and TRBJ2-5, the full variable domain is KAGVTQTPRYLIKTRGQQVTLSCSPISGHRSVSWYQQTPGQGLQFLFEYFSETQRNKGNFPGRFSGRQFSNSRSEMNVSTLELGDSALYLCASSPRQETQYFGPGTRLLVL.